This T cell receptor beta chain was observed in a study of prognosis after radiotherapy for stage I lung cancer. Two-round multiplex PCR, the amplification method, yielded TCR beta CDR3 from genomic DNA. Primers were specific to each TRBV and TRBJ gene in first-round PCR. Via MiXCR, TCRdb re-called the multiplex PCR reads, giving one row per CDR3 protein. The data show roughly 27,000 distinct CDR3 sequences, 40% to 55% seen once. The CDR3 runs 15 residues. V lost 0 bases to trimming and J lost 5 bases, with 11 bases between them. Germline loops: CDR1 LGHNA, CDR2 YSLEER. This clonotype was observed many times.

The sequence was collected from a donor over 45 with non-small cell lung cancer. The chain uses TRBV4-3 and TRBJ1-5; D uncertain. The sequencing here drew on PBMCs, taken before or after stereotactic body radiation therapy (not recorded which). The DNA for the CDR3 is TGCGCCAGCAGCCAAGAGGCACAGCCGCATCAGCCCCAGCATTTT. Protein: CASSQEAQPHQPQHF.